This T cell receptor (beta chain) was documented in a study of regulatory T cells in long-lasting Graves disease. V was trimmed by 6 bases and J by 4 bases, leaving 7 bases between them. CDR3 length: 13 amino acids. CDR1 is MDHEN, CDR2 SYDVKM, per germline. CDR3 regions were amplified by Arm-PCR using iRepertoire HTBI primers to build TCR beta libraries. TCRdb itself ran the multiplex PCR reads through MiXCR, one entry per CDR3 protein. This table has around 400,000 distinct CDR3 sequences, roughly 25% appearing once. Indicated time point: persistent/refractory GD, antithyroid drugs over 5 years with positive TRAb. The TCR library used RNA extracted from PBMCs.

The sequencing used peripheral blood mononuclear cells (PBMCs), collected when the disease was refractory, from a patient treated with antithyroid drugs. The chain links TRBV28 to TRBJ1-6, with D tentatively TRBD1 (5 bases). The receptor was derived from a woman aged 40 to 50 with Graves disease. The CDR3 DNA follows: TGTGCCAGCAGGACAGATTATAATTCACCCCTCCACTTT. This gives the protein CASRTDYNSPLHF.